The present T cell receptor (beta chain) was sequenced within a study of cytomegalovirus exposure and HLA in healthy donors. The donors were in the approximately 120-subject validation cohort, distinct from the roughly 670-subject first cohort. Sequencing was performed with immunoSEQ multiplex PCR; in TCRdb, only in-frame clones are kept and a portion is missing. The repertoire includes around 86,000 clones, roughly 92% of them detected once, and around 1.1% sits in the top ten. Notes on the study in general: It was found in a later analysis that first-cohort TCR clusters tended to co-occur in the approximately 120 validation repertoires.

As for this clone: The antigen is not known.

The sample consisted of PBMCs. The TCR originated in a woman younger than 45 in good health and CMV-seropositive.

CDR3 in DNA: TGTGCCAGCAGCGAGGGAAGCAATCAGCCCCAGCATTTT. Translated: CASSEGSNQPQHF. The J gene is TRBJ1-5, the V gene TRBV6-5; D not certain. CDR1 and CDR2 from the germline V gene are MNHEY and SVGAGI. The CDR3 is made up of 13 amino acids. The ends were cut back, 6 bases at V and 1 base at J, with 7 bases in the middle.